This TCR beta chain was identified during a study of neoadjuvant anti-PD-1 for oral cavity cancer. V lost 5 bases to trimming and J lost 5 bases, with 13 bases between them. The germline CDR1 and CDR2 sequences are MDHEN and SYDVKM. The CDR3 spans 14 residues. Regarding time point: after neoadjuvant nivolumab, at surgical resection. PBMCs were not maintained or expanded in culture before analysis. TCRdb's copy holds only in-frame clones and misses some; the assay was immunoSEQ multiplex PCR. The profile covers 10,000 to 15,000 clones, with about 76% appearing a single time and about 2.4% taken by the ten largest.

This receptor was obtained from a person aged 35 to 85 with oral cavity squamous cell carcinoma. The starting material was PBMCs, obtained after nivolumab (anti-PD-1) treatment. The chain links TRBV28 to TRBJ1-5; D perhaps matches TRBD1 (5 bases). Here the CDR3 DNA reads TGTGCCAGCAGTCGCGGGACGGCCGATCAGCCCCAGCATTTT. Its protein is CASSRGTADQPQHF.